This is a list of T cell receptor beta chains from one sample in a study of blood T cell repertoires in COVID-19. Generated by immunoSEQ multiplex PCR, the TCRdb table keeps only in-frame clones and is missing some. Of 140,000 to 150,000 clones detected, 75% to 90% appear once; the ten largest clones hold roughly 4.9%. The sequencing sample was made of peripheral blood. These receptor sequences come from a human donor in a cohort sampled during active COVID-19. The CDR3 runs from the conserved cysteine through the conserved F or W. The D gene is left open where the match is weak. Clone size is stated in some rows and not others, as once, few, many or a class when expanded.

TRBJ2-1 TRBD2 TRBV25-1 . CASSETSGGYSYNEQFF
TRBJ2-5 TRBD2 TRBV5-4 . CASSTGTSVSQETQYF
TRBJ2-3 . TRBV5-4 few CASSLAKGMGTDTQYF
TRBJ1-5 TRBD1 TRBV6-6 . CASSTRTGDQPQHF
TRBJ2-6 . TRBV11-2 . CASTRRGSGANVLTF
TRBJ2-4 TRBD2 TRBV15 . CATSRGLAGEAKNIQYF
TRBJ1-6 TRBD1 TRBV5-6 . CASTPWGTGDQNSPLHF
TRBJ1-2 TRBD1 TRBV7-9 . CASSSTTGVFGYTF
TRBJ1-2 . TRBV4-1 . CASLGQTGYGYTF
TRBJ2-7 TRBD2 TRBV15 . CATSRDRDSGIYEQYF
TRBJ1-1 . TRBV5-1 once CASSLTSNTEAFF
TRBJ2-5 . TRBV4-2 . CASSQGGVQGTQYF
TRBJ2-2 TRBD1 TRBV3-1/TRBV3-2 . CASSQDWDSANTGELFF
TRBJ1-1 . TRBV5-4 . CASSLDGGDRTEAFF
TRBJ1-6 . TRBV14 . CASSQEFVTGEVNSPLHF
TRBJ2-5 . TRBV7-9 . CASSYTGSIETQYF
TRBJ2-1 . TRBV20-1 . CSATDNEQFF
TRBJ1-4 TRBD1 TRBV7-8 . CASSLVGTGVEKLFF
TRBJ1-1 TRBD1 TRBV24-1 . CATSKGQGSEAFF
TRBJ1-1 . TRBV5-1 . CASSSQGTNTEAFF
TRBJ2-7 TRBD1 TRBV19 . CASTSGTGAYEQYF
TRBJ1-5 TRBD1 TRBV6-9 . CASSQTGGDPPTLNQPQHF
TRBJ2-2 TRBD1 TRBV7-9 . CASSWDRGTGELFF
TRBJ2-1 TRBD2 TRBV24-1 . CATSDRASGSSYNEQFF
TRBJ2-3 TRBD1 TRBV5-1 . CASSDRGADTQYF
TRBJ2-5 . TRBV5-1 . CASSLGQFQETQYF
TRBJ2-1 TRBD1 TRBV2 . CASRTGAYNEQFF
TRBJ1-2 . TRBV6-5 . CASSPRDRPYGYTF
TRBJ2-5 . TRBV4-2 . CASSGQGGETQYF
TRBJ2-5 . TRBV5-8 . CASSTLGSSSETQYF
TRBJ2-5 TRBD1 TRBV12-3/TRBV12-4 . CASRTGVVQTQYF
TRBJ1-1 . TRBV6-6 . CASRDPRQDGDTEAFF
TRBJ1-1 . TRBV3-1/TRBV3-2 few CASSHNFYHTEAFF
TRBJ2-1 . TRBV9 . CASTGAGALSYNEQFF
TRBJ1-5 TRBD1 TRBV19 many CASSSPPGTGYNQPQHF
TRBJ2-5 TRBD1 TRBV11-3 . CASSLKTGMQETQYF
TRBJ1-6 . TRBV2 once CASTAAPIQNSPLHF
TRBJ2-6 TRBD1 TRBV10-3 once CAISGNPGQGAPGANVLTF
TRBJ1-2 . TRBV5-8 once CASSLGDSAYGYTF
TRBJ2-1 TRBD2 TRBV7-9 many CASSPRTSGAEQFF
TRBJ2-3 TRBD2 TRBV9 . CASSPRGGQELDKRGDTQYF
TRBJ2-1 TRBD1 TRBV4-1 few CASSQDWRQGDEQFF